The 28 T cell receptor beta chains below come from one sample, sequenced in a study of cytomegalovirus exposure and HLA in healthy donors (dated by TCRdb to the late 2010s). Receptor libraries were prepared by the immunoSEQ multiplex PCR assay. The multiplex PCR relied on a mix of 60 forward primers for TCR Vbeta segments and 13 reverse primers for TCR Jbeta segments. TCRdb took this table from immuneACCESS and kept in-frame rearrangements with V and J called. Such tables lack part of the clones; where checked against another copy, unresolved V genes explain under half of the gap, and the rest is unexplained. This sample is represented by under 200,000 clones; 75% to 90% of them were singletons. Of the sample, about a tenth falls within the top ten clones. Specimen: PBMCs. The source of these receptors is a man aged 18 to 29 in good health and CMV-seropositive.

This clone was counted between two and nine times. This chain joins TRBV10-3 and TRBJ1-1; maybe TRBD1 (5 bases). The length of the CDR3 is 14 residues. Looked up from germline, CDR1 is ENHRY and CDR2 is SYGVKD. V was cut by 5 bases and J by 5 bases, with 15 bases left in between. The CDR3 DNA is TGTGCCATCAGTACCGGGACTTTGTTTACTGAAGCTTTCTTT. Translated: CAISTGTLFTEAFF.

The chain recombines TRBV9 with TRBJ1-2; D is uncertain. Germline-derived CDR1 and CDR2 are SGDLS and YYNGEE. This CDR3 has 15 amino acids. Deletions cut 0 bases from V and 2 bases from J, with 11 bases between. The DNA for the CDR3 is TGTGCCAGCAGCGTAGGAAGGAAGGAGAACTATGGCTACACCTTC. It is translated as CASSVGRKENYGYTF. Full variable domain (missing parts from reference TRBV9 and TRBJ1-2): DSGVTQTPKHLITATGQRVTLRCSPRSGDLSVYWYQQSLDQGLQFLIQYYNGEERAKGNILERFSAQQFPDLHSELNLSSLELGDSALYFCASSVGRKENYGYTFGSGTRLTVV.

This chain uses TRBV5-6 with TRBJ2-1; 8 positions match TRBD2. V trimming: 2 bases; J trimming: 6 bases; junction bases outside the gene matches: 7. The germline gives CDR1 SGHDT, CDR2 YYEEEE. This CDR3 comprises 15 residues. The CDR3 bases are TGTGCCAGCAGCTTACAGCGGGGGAGGGGCAATGAGCAGTTCTTC. It encodes CASSLQRGRGNEQFF.

The V gene is TRBV9, the J gene TRBJ1-2; 7 positions agree with TRBD1. The ends lost 4 bases at V and 4 bases at J; junction bases unmatched: 7. Germline V gene data show CDR1 as SGDLS and CDR2 as YYNGEE. The CDR3 covers 14 residues. Here the CDR3 reads CASSQSGGSYGYTF. DNA of the CDR3: TGTGCCAGCAGCCAATCAGGGGGATCCTATGGCTACACCTTC.

The CDR3 loop is CAWMPRARSYGYTF. The DNA for the CDR3 is TGTGCCTGGATGCCGCGGGCGAGGAGCTATGGCTACACCTTC. This rearrangement joins TRBV30 to TRBJ1-2, with unresolved D. Germline V CDR1 and CDR2: GTSNPN, SVGIG (reference sequence). The V and J ends lost 4 bases and 4 bases respectively, with 16 bases between them. This CDR3 is built from 14 residues.

This chain joins TRBV7-9 and TRBJ1-1; D is uncertain. Trimming stripped 5 bases from V and 5 bases from J, with 9 bases between. The CDR3 extends over 12 amino acids. Germline assignment: CDR1 SEHNR and CDR2 FQNEAQ (reference sequence). The CDR3 sequence is CASSPAGTEAFF. CDR3 sequence (DNA): TGTGCCAGCAGCCCCGCGGGGACTGAAGCTTTCTTT. The whole variable domain, filled in from reference TRBV7-9 and TRBJ1-1, reads DTGVSQNPRHKITKRGQNVTFRCDPISEHNRLYWYRQTLGQGPEFLTYFQNEAQLEKSRLLSDRFSAERPKGSFSTLEIQRTEQGDSAMYLCASSPAGTEAFFGQGTRLTVV.

The rearrangement links TRBV4-3 to TRBJ1-1, with 10 bases fitting TRBD1. Germline CDR1 reads LGHNA; CDR2 reads YSLEER. The V segment lost 4 bases and the J segment 1 base; nucleotides outside the gene matches: 3. This CDR3 is built from 15 residues. The CDR3 sequence is CASSLGDRGNTEAFF. The CDR3 region has the DNA TGCGCCAGCAGCCTGGGGGACAGGGGGAACACTGAAGCTTTCTTT.

This clone showed up just a few times. J is TRBJ2-7 and V is TRBV5-1; 7 positions match TRBD1. The CDR3 covers 13 residues. The germline gives CDR1 SGHRS, CDR2 YFSETQ. V lost 2 bases and J lost 3; bases outside the gene matches: 2. This CDR3 reads CASSFRDSYEQYF. The CDR3, as DNA: TGCGCCAGCAGCTTCCGGGACAGCTACGAGCAGTACTTC.

This chain links TRBV19 with TRBJ2-5; 7 positions match TRBD2. The CDR3 spans 13 residues. V shed 3 bases and J 7 bases; nucleotides not matched to a gene: 5. Germline CDR1 and CDR2: LNHDA and SQIVND (reference sequence). This CDR3 reads CASSILPGGTQYF. The CDR3, as DNA: TGTGCCAGTAGTATCTTACCGGGAGGGACCCAGTACTTC.

The V gene is TRBV30, the J gene TRBJ1-3, with D perhaps TRBD1 (6 bases). Germline V lookup: CDR1 GTSNPN, CDR2 SVGIG (reference sequence). This CDR3 has 16 residues. The germline V and J ends were trimmed by 0 bases and 0 bases, with 12 bases remaining between them. CDR3 sequence reads: CAWSVYRDTSGNTIYF. As DNA, the CDR3 is TGTGCCTGGAGTGTATACAGGGACACCTCTGGAAACACCATATATTTT.

The chain has TRBV28 and TRBJ1-1; D gene unclear. CDR1 and CDR2 from the germline V gene are MDHEN and SYDVKM. The CDR3 totals 11 residues. The V and J ends lost 3 bases and 8 bases respectively, with 7 bases between them. CDR3 residues: CASSFRQEAFF. As DNA, the CDR3 is TGTGCCAGCAGTTTCCGACAAGAAGCTTTCTTT.

This clone was seen once. The chain has TRBV2 and TRBJ1-1, with D possibly TRBD1 on 6 matching bases. Germline lookup yields CDR1 SNHLY and CDR2 FYNNEI. The CDR3 is 14 amino acids. V gave up 6 bases and J gave up 1 base, with 12 bases separating them. The CDR3 protein is CASRGDKGNTEAFF. CDR3 nucleotide sequence: TGTGCCAGCAGGGGGGACAAAGGGAACACTGAAGCTTTCTTT.

V usage is TRBV7-3 and J usage is TRBJ2-1, with 12 bases aligning to TRBD2. V shed 5 bases, J shed 6 bases, and the junction held 2 bases outside the gene matches. In germline, CDR1 is SGHTA, CDR2 FQGTGA. CDR3 length: 14 residues. The CDR3: CASSLAGGLNEQFF. The CDR3 DNA follows: TGTGCCAGCAGCCTAGCGGGGGGGCTCAATGAGCAGTTCTTC.

V usage is TRBV7-8 and J usage is TRBJ1-1; 7 nucleotides align to TRBD1. The CDR3 sequence is 16 residues long. Germline values: CDR1 SGHVS, CDR2 FQNEAQ. Trimming at V came to 3 bases and at J to 3 bases, leaving 10 bases not matched to a gene. This chain's CDR3 is CASSFPGRQGYTEAFF. The CDR3 coding sequence is TGTGCCAGCAGCTTCCCGGGAAGACAGGGTTACACTGAAGCTTTCTTT.

In its sample, this clone was seen once. This chain links TRBV5-6 with TRBJ1-2; weak D call: TRBD1 (5 bases). Germline V gene lookup returns CDR1 SGHDT and CDR2 YYEEEE. The CDR3 contains 13 residues. Trimming pared 4 bases from V and 3 bases from J, leaving 10 bases between. As DNA, the CDR3 is TGTGCCAGCAGCCCAACAGGCTACTATGGCTACACCTTC. Translation gives CASSPTGYYGYTF.

The chain joins TRBV7-6 to TRBJ1-1; 7 bases agree with TRBD1. The V segment lost 1 base and the J segment 6 bases; nucleotides outside the gene matches: 8. The CDR3 sequence is 15 residues long. Looked up from germline, CDR1 is SGHVS and CDR2 is FNYEAQ. CDR3 coding DNA: TGTGCCAGCAGCTTAGATTACAACAGGGGTGCTGAAGCTTTCTTT. Encoded protein: CASSLDYNRGAEAFF. The full variable domain, in which reference TRBV7-6 and TRBJ1-1 provide the parts outside the CDR3, is GAGVSQSPRYKVTKRGQDVALRCDPISGHVSLYWYRQALGQGPEFLTYFNYEAQQDKSGLPNDRFSAERPEGSISTLTIQRTEQRDSAMYRCASSLDYNRGAEAFFGQGTRLTVV.

The rearrangement uses TRBV5-1 and TRBJ1-2, with D maybe TRBD1 (5 bases). V was clipped by 5 bases and J by 5 bases, with 22 bases between them. Germline V gives CDR1 SGHRS, CDR2 YFSETQ. The CDR3 runs to 16 residues. The CDR3 sequence: CASSPGLPQELYGYTF. CDR3 DNA: TGCGCCAGCAGTCCGGGACTTCCCCAAGAATTATATGGCTACACCTTC.

This chain joins TRBV9 and TRBJ2-7; the match to TRBD2 covers 7 bases. J gave up 4 bases and V 0 bases, and 4 bases lay outside the gene matches. There are 14 residues in the CDR3. The germline V gene encodes CDR1 SGDLS and CDR2 YYNGEE. The CDR3 loop reads CASSVGLAGYEQYF. The CDR3, as DNA: TGTGCCAGCAGCGTAGGACTAGCCGGGTACGAGCAGTACTTC.

V is TRBV19 and J is TRBJ2-7; D possibly corresponds to TRBD1 (5 bases). The V end lost 6 bases, the J end lost 4 bases, and 10 bases lay between the germline ends. CDR1 and CDR2 (germline): LNHDA, SQIVND (reference sequence). The CDR3 covers 12 residues. The CDR3 bases are TGTGCCAGTAGCCCTTCAGGGTACGAGCAGTACTTC. Translating it yields CASSPSGYEQYF. The full variable domain, completed using reference TRBV19 and TRBJ2-7, is DGGITQSPKYLFRKEGQNVTLSCEQNLNHDAMYWYRQDPGQGLRLIYYSQIVNDFQKGDIAEGYSVSREKKESFPLTVTSAQKNPTAFYLCASSPSGYEQYFGPGTRLTVT.

The chain uses TRBV7-2 and TRBJ1-3, with 12 positions matching TRBD1. The CDR3 has 15 amino acids. Germline trimming cut 5 bases from V and 7 bases from J; bases unmatched to any gene: 6. Germline values: CDR1 SGHTA, CDR2 FQGNSA. CDR3 loop: CASSEAGTGGNTIYF. CDR3 nucleotide sequence: TGTGCCAGCAGCGAGGCCGGGACAGGGGGCAACACCATATATTTT.

Regarding this clone: The identical CDR3 is also encoded by other nucleotide sequences in the sample. This sequence joins TRBV25-1 and TRBJ1-6; no definite D call. This CDR3 has 13 residues. The germline V and J ends were trimmed by 2 bases and 5 bases, with 4 bases remaining between them. From germline, CDR1 is MGHDK and CDR2 SYGVNS. DNA of the CDR3: TGTGCCAGCAGTGAACAGGATAATTCACCCCTCCACTTT. It specifies CASSEQDNSPLHF.

V is TRBV18 and J is TRBJ2-7; 9 positions match TRBD1. V shed 2 bases, J shed 5 bases, and the junction held 10 bases outside the gene matches. This CDR3 has 16 residues. The V gene's germline CDR1 is KGHSH and CDR2 LQKENI. CDR3 loop: CASSPNNVRTGDEQYF. CDR3 DNA sequence: TGTGCCAGCTCACCAAATAACGTTCGGACAGGGGACGAGCAGTACTTC.

The chain couples TRBV5-1 to TRBJ2-3; 7 bases match TRBD2. Losses at the gene ends were 7 bases for V and 5 bases for J; bases not matched to a gene: 10. The CDR3 loop spans 14 amino acids. Looked up from germline, CDR1 is SGHRS and CDR2 is YFSETQ. CDR3 in amino acids: CASPSGAVVDTQYF. The CDR3 nucleotides read TGCGCCAGCCCGAGCGGGGCCGTTGTAGATACGCAGTATTTT.

CDR3 nucleotide sequence: TGTGCCAGCAGCTTCCGGGACAGCTCCTATGGCTACACCTTC. The encoded protein is CASSFRDSSYGYTF. The chain employs TRBV7-2 and TRBJ1-2, with 7 bases matching TRBD1. The CDR3 is 14 amino acids. J lost 4 bases, V lost 3 bases, and 5 bases had no gene match. Germline-derived CDR1 and CDR2 are SGHTA and FQGNSA.

The chain has TRBV7-8 and TRBJ1-1, with a weak D call TRBD1 (6 bases). The V gene lost 5 bases and the J gene lost 0 bases, with 19 bases spanning the gap. Per the germline V gene, CDR1 is SGHVS and CDR2 is FQNEAQ. The CDR3 covers 17 residues. The CDR3 sequence is CASSLQTGGTVNTEAFF. Written as DNA, the CDR3 is TGTGCCAGCAGCCTTCAGACGGGGGGCACAGTGAACACTGAAGCTTTCTTT.

The V and J genes are TRBV20-1 and TRBJ1-2; D remains unclear. The CDR3 extends over 11 amino acids. Germline CDR1 and CDR2: DFQATT and SNEGSKA (reference sequence). The germline V and J ends were trimmed by 2 bases and 6 bases, with 7 bases remaining between them. Written as DNA, the CDR3 is TGCAGTGCTAGATCGGGAGATGGCTACACCTTC. The encoded protein is CSARSGDGYTF.

In this sample, this clone turned up many times. The chain carries TRBV5-4 and TRBJ1-1, with TRBD1 matching over 7 bases. Germline V CDR1 and CDR2: SGHNT, YYREEE (reference sequence). This CDR3 is built from 16 residues. V shed 5 bases, J shed 1 base, and the junction held 11 bases outside the gene matches. CDR3 loop: CASRRGGDSGNTEAFF. The CDR3 bases are TGTGCCAGCAGGCGAGGTGGGGACAGCGGGAACACTGAAGCTTTCTTT.

J is TRBJ1-2 and V is TRBV30; 7 bases are a match to TRBD1. Germline trimming cut 3 bases from V and 7 bases from J; bases unmatched to any gene: 5. CDR1 GTSNPN and CDR2 SVGIG come from the germline V gene (reference sequence). CDR3 length: 12 amino acids. The CDR3 protein is CAWSGAGGGYTF. The CDR3 DNA reads TGTGCCTGGAGCGGGGCAGGGGGTGGCTACACCTTC.